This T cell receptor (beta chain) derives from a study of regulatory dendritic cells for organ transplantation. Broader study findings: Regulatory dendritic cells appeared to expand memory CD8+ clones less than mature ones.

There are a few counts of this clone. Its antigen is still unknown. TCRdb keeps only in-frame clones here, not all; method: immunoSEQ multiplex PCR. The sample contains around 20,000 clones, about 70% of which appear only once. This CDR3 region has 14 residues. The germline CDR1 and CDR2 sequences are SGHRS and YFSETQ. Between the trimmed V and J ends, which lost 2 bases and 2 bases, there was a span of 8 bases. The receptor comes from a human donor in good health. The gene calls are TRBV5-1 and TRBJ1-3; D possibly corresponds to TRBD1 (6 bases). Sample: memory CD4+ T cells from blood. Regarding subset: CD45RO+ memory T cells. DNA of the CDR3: TGCGCCAGCAGCTTAGGGGACACTGGAAACACCATATATTTT. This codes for CASSLGDTGNTIYF. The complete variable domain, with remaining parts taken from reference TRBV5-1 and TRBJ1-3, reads KAGVTQTPRYLIKTRGQQVTLSCSPISGHRSVSWYQQTPGQGLQFLFEYFSETQRNKGNFPGRFSGRQFSNSRSEMNVSTLELGDSALYLCASSLGDTGNTIYFGEGSWLTVV.